Listed here is a single T cell receptor (beta chain). The CDR3 end lies 3 residues beyond the end of the read and is filled in from the germline J gene. This sample is part of a study of T cells in women clearing cervical HPV infection. Assay: immunoSEQ multiplex PCR; the TCRdb copy retains only in-frame clones and omits some. The sample has tens of thousands of clones. The CDR3 sequence is 16 residues long. Germline CDR1 reads LNHDA; CDR2 reads SQIVND (reference sequence). The material sequenced was blood buffy coat. The chain couples TRBV19 to TRBJ1-4; 12 bases are shared with TRBD1. This TCR came from a woman aged 18 to 75 with a cervical HPV16 infection that either progressed to CIN3+ or cleared (not recorded which). The covered CDR3 bases are TGTGCCAGTAGTGGGGGACAGGGGGCGCAGAATTCACCA. Amino acids: CASSGGQGAQNSP. The entire CDR3 reads CASSGGQGAQNSPLFF.